This TCR beta chain was captured by sequencing in a study of T cells after posttransplantation cyclophosphamide. Sequenced by immunoSEQ multiplex PCR; TCRdb stores in-frame clones only, minus some. This table holds roughly 21,000 clones, about 98% found once. Worth noting for this clone: What it recognizes is unknown.

On the day of bone marrow donation, the related graft donor provided peripheral blood. Germline V gene sequence: CDR1 MGHRA, CDR2 YSYEKL. With 0 bases clipped from V and 3 bases from J, the junction kept 3 bases outside the gene matches. The CDR3 is 15 amino acids. General study points: Later blood repertoires were often dominated by clones from the donor CD8+ memory compartment. After PTCy, TRB diversity resembled that of CNI/methotrexate controls. Blood and skin or GI T cell repertoires showed limited TRB overlap.

This clonotype originated in a man aged 35 to 55 in good health, CMV-negative, and a related stem cell transplant donor. The chain links TRBV4-1 to TRBJ2-3, with 7 nucleotides matching TRBD2. The sequenced material came from naive CD8+ T cells sorted from PBMCs. CDR3 in amino acids: CASSQEQRETDTQYF. In DNA form, the CDR3 reads TGCGCCAGCAGCCAAGAGCAGCGGGAAACAGATACGCAGTATTTT.